This T cell receptor (beta chain) comes out of a study of cytomegalovirus exposure and HLA in healthy donors. The PCR contained 60 Vbeta and 13 Jbeta primers. Per the authors' pipeline: A follow-up analysis tallied 73 million or so unique TCR beta chains, some 9.9 million shared. TCRdb keeps only in-frame clones here, not all; method: immunoSEQ multiplex PCR. V and J calls and clone size come straight from that table; D and trimming were deduced from the DNA. This sample has 200,000 to 250,000 clones; approximately 78% occur once, and the top ten carry around 4%. Worth noting for this clone: As yet, its antigen is unknown.

V lost 6 bases and J lost 5, with 13 bases in between. The germline gives CDR1 SGHTA, CDR2 FQGTGA. This CDR3 has 13 amino acids. The study's findings and limits: As a later analysis showed, several of the most significant clusters appeared to be linked to common viral pathogens. Later analysis associated a missense DCLRE1C variant with TCR beta V- and J-gene trimming.

This chain connects TRBV7-3 to TRBJ1-1; D might be TRBD1 (5 bases). The TCR originated in a male donor in good health and CMV-seronegative. Sequenced sample: PBMCs. The CDR3 reads CASSRQGNTEAFF. The DNA of the CDR3 is TGTGCCAGCAGTCGCCAGGGCAATACTGAAGCTTTCTTT. Together with reference TRBV7-3 and TRBJ1-1, the CDR3 gives the full variable domain: GAGVSQTPSNKVTEKGKYVELRCDPISGHTALYWYRQSLGQGPEFLIYFQGTGAADDSGLPNDRFFAVRPEGSVSTLKIQRTERGDSAVYLCASSRQGNTEAFFGQGTRLTVV.